The source of this TCR beta chain is a study of shared clonotypes between healthy human individuals. The overall study: The study used three CD4 naive, three CD4 memory, two CD8 naive and one CD8 memory plate per donor.

Sequencing was performed with immunoSEQ multiplex PCR; in TCRdb, only in-frame clones are kept and a portion is missing. The profile shows about 750,000 clones, about 92% of them singletons. As defined, naive CD8 cells were CD45RO-negative and positively selected for CCR7, with terminally differentiated effector memory CD45RA+ cells excluded. This sequence was found in a man aged 25-45 years in good health. Specimen: naive CD8+ T cells sorted from blood.

The CDR3 sequence is CASSPGQGIYVVFEQYF. CDR3 DNA: TGTGCCAGCTCACCAGGACAGGGGATTTACGTCGTCTTCGAGCAGTACTTC. The V gene is TRBV18, the J gene TRBJ2-7; 9 positions agree with TRBD1. CDR3 length: 17 amino acids. In germline, CDR1 is KGHSH, CDR2 LQKENI. The junction had 14 bases not matched to a gene; V was cut back by 2 bases and J by 6 bases.